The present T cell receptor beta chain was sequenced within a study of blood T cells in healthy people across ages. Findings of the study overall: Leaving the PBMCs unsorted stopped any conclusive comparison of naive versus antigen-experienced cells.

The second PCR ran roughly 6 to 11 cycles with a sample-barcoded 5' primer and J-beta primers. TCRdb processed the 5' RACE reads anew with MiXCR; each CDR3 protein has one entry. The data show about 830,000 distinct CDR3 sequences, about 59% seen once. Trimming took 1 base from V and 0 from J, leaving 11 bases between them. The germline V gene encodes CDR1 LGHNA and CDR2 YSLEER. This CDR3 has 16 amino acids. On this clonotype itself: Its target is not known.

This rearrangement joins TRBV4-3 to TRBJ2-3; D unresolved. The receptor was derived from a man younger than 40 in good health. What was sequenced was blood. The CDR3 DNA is TGCGCCAGCAGCCAAGGGGTACAGACTAGCACAGATACGCAGTATTTT. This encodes CASSQGVQTSTDTQYF.